These 13 T cell receptor beta chains came from one sample sequenced in a study of cytomegalovirus exposure and HLA in healthy donors. It was with 60 Vbeta and 13 Jbeta primers that the PCR ran. Assay: immunoSEQ multiplex PCR; the TCRdb copy retains only in-frame clones and omits some. This sample carries approximately 140,000 clones, with about 2% going to the ten biggest clones. Sequenced sample: PBMCs. The source is a woman under 30 in good health and CMV-seronegative.

The chain carries TRBV7-6 and TRBJ2-3; TRBD2 agrees at 11 bases. The CDR3 is made up of 14 amino acids. After removal of 4 bases from V and 4 bases from J, the junction contained 1 base not matched to a gene. Germline V CDR1 and CDR2: SGHVS, FNYEAQ. The CDR3 DNA reads TGTGCCAGCAGCTCGGGACTAGCGGCAGATACGCAGTATTTT. This gives the protein CASSSGLAADTQYF.

The chain uses TRBV11-3 and TRBJ2-7; a weak D match, TRBD1 (6 bases). V lost 5 bases to trimming and J lost 2 bases, with 10 bases between them. Germline V CDR1 and CDR2: SGHNT, YENEEA. The CDR3 contains 13 residues. The CDR3 nucleotides are TGTGCCAGCAGCGTAACAGGGACCTACGAGCAGTACTTC. Its translation: CASSVTGTYEQYF. Complete variable domain (other parts from reference TRBV11-3 and TRBJ2-7): EAGVVQSPRYKIIEKKQPVAFWCNPISGHNTLYWYLQNLGQGPELLIRYENEEAVDDSQLPKDRFSAERLKGVDSTLKIQPAELGDSAVYLCASSVTGTYEQYFGPGTRLTVT.

The chain couples TRBV30 to TRBJ1-1; perhaps TRBD1 as D (5 bases). Deletions cut 1 base from V and 1 base from J, with 10 bases between. This CDR3 contains 14 residues. CDR1 GTSNPN and CDR2 SVGIG come from the germline V gene (reference sequence). For the CDR3, the DNA is TGTGCCTGGAGTGCCCCTAGGGGGAACACTGAAGCTTTCTTT. Its protein product is CAWSAPRGNTEAFF.

The V call is TRBV11-2, the J call TRBJ2-1; maybe TRBD1 (5 bases). The CDR3 has 12 amino acids. Trimming cost V 2 bases and J 10 bases, with 9 bases left between them. Germline V gene data show CDR1 as SGHAT and CDR2 as FQNNGV. For the CDR3, the DNA is TGTGCCAGCAGCTTACCTTGGGGCGAGCAGTTCTTC. It is translated as CASSLPWGEQFF.

The gene calls are TRBV2 and TRBJ2-1; 10 nucleotides line up with TRBD2. This CDR3 is built from 14 residues. V dropped 5 bases and J dropped 4; count of bases not matched to a gene: 2. Germline V gene lookup returns CDR1 SNHLY and CDR2 FYNNEI. Here the CDR3 DNA reads TGTGCCAGCAGTCGGACTAGCGGTTACAATGAGCAGTTCTTC. Its translation: CASSRTSGYNEQFF.

The CDR3 region is CASSVGLAGVDEQFF. The CDR3 DNA is TGTGCCAGCAGCGTTGGACTAGCGGGAGTCGATGAGCAGTTCTTC. The chain combines TRBV9 with TRBJ2-1, with TRBD2 matching 13 bases. Germline CDR1 is SGDLS and CDR2 is YYNGEE. J gave up 8 bases and V 2 bases, and 4 bases lay outside the gene matches. CDR3 size: 15 residues.

This rearrangement joins TRBV7-8 to TRBJ2-1, with 10 positions matching TRBD2. The J segment lost 9 bases and the V segment lost 2 bases, leaving 16 bases of the junction unmatched. Germline V gene lookup returns CDR1 SGHVS and CDR2 FQNEAQ. CDR3 size: 18 residues. The CDR3: CASSLKYLVLAGHSEQFF. CDR3 nucleotides: TGTGCCAGCAGCTTAAAGTACTTGGTACTAGCGGGACATAGTGAGCAGTTCTTC.

CDR3 amino acids: CASSEEYIGEQYF. Written as DNA, the CDR3 is TGTGCCAGCAGTGAAGAATATATCGGGGAGCAGTACTTC. The gene calls are TRBV2 and TRBJ2-7; D not resolved. V was shortened by 1 base and J by 7 bases, with 11 bases between the two germline ends. The CDR3 runs 13 residues. Per germline, CDR1 SNHLY and CDR2 FYNNEI.

This chain uses TRBV9 with TRBJ2-7, with 8 bases matching TRBD2. Germline-derived CDR1 and CDR2 are SGDLS and YYNGEE. The CDR3 contains 15 residues. V lost 1 base and J lost 0; bases outside the gene matches: 3. Here the CDR3 reads CASSVSSGYSYEQYF. The CDR3 nucleotides read TGTGCCAGCAGCGTATCTAGCGGGTACTCCTACGAGCAGTACTTC.

The CDR3 DNA follows: TGTGCCAGCAGTGAAGAAGGGGACAAGCGGTTCTTC. Its protein is CASSEEGDKRFF. The chain joins TRBV6-1 to TRBJ2-1, with D tentatively TRBD1 (6 bases). V lost 1 base and J 15 bases, leaving 13 bases between the germline ends. The CDR3 consists of 12 residues. The germline CDR1 and CDR2 sequences are MNHNS and SASEGT.

The V call is TRBV19, the J call TRBJ2-2; TRBD1 matches at 7 bases. V lost 9 bases to trimming and J lost 0 bases; unmatched junction nucleotides: 7. This CDR3 comprises 15 residues. Germline loops: CDR1 LNHDA, CDR2 SQIVND (reference sequence). CDR3 protein: CASAKQGTNTGELFF. In DNA form, the CDR3 reads TGTGCCAGCGCTAAACAGGGGACGAACACCGGGGAGCTGTTTTTT.

This chain connects TRBV4-1 to TRBJ2-1, with 9 bases that match TRBD2. The CDR3 extends over 15 amino acids. The V gene's germline CDR1 is MGHRA and CDR2 YSYEKL. V lost 1 base and J lost 10; bases outside the gene matches: 8. CDR3: CASSQGISGSAEQFF. Here the CDR3 DNA reads TGCGCCAGCAGCCAAGGGATTAGCGGGAGCGCCGAGCAGTTCTTC.

This rearrangement joins TRBV7-2 to TRBJ2-3; 14 bases fit TRBD2. CDR3 length: 17 residues. Losses at the gene ends were 5 bases for V and 3 bases for J; bases not matched to a gene: 7. Germline CDR1 and CDR2: SGHTA and FQGNSA. CDR3 in amino acids: CASSLRLAGGPTDTQYF. The CDR3 DNA reads TGTGCCAGCAGCCTGCGACTAGCGGGAGGGCCTACAGATACGCAGTATTTT.